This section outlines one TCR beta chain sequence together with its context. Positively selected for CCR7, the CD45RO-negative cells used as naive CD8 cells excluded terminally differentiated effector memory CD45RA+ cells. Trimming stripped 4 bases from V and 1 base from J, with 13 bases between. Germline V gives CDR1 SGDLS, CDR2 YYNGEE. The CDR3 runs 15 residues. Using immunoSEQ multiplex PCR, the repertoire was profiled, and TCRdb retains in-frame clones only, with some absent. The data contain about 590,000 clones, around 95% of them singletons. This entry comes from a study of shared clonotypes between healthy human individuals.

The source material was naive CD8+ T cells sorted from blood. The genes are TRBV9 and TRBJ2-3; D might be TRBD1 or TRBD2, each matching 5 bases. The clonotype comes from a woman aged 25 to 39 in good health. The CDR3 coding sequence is TGTGCCAGCAGCCAGGGACGTATTGGCACAGATACGCAGTATTTT. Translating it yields CASSQGRIGTDTQYF. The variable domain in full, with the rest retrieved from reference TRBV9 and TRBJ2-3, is DSGVTQTPKHLITATGQRVTLRCSPRSGDLSVYWYQQSLDQGLQFLIQYYNGEERAKGNILERFSAQQFPDLHSELNLSSLELGDSALYFCASSQGRIGTDTQYFGPGTRLTVL.